This T cell receptor (beta chain) was observed in a study of cytomegalovirus exposure and HLA in healthy donors. Looking at the study overall: In an earlier analysis, approximately 120 million unique TCR beta sequences were found from 150 million to 200 million T cells. Study results and limitations: Among TCR sequences, most were rare, though some public TCRs appeared in many donors. Cytomegalovirus-associated status was assigned to approximately 160 TCR beta chains.

Amplification used 60 Vbeta primers and 13 Jbeta primers. Repertoires were generated with immunoSEQ multiplex PCR, while TCRdb's copy carries only in-frame clones and drops some. The sample lists more than 110,000 clones; about three quarters were seen once. The length of the CDR3 is 19 residues. The germline CDR1 and CDR2 sequences are SEHNR and FQNEAQ (reference sequence). After removal of 5 bases from V and 4 bases from J, the junction contained 11 bases not matched to a gene. Regarding this clone: Its antigen is currently unknown.

Sequencing used PBMCs. The clonotype originates from a man aged 18 to 35 in good health and CMV-seronegative. This chain joins TRBV7-9 and TRBJ2-1; TRBD2 aligns across 16 bases. CDR3 bases: TGTGCCAGCAGCCCGGGACTAGCGGGGGGGCCCCCCGGTTACAATGAGCAGTTCTTC. Translated: CASSPGLAGGPPGYNEQFF.